These 15 T cell receptor beta chains were all obtained from the same sample, sequenced in a study of cytomegalovirus exposure and HLA in healthy donors. Primers: 60 Vbeta forward and 13 Jbeta reverse. The table came from immunoSEQ multiplex PCR; TCRdb's copy has only in-frame clones and leaves some out. The sample contains more than 65,000 clones, about two thirds of which appear only once. The sequenced sample consisted of PBMCs. All receptors come from a woman in her forties or fifties in good health and CMV-seropositive.

This chain connects TRBV19 to TRBJ1-5, with a weak D call TRBD1 (5 bases). CDR3 length equals 15 residues. Germline lookup yields CDR1 LNHDA and CDR2 SQIVND (reference sequence). V gave up 3 bases and J gave up 11 bases, with 20 bases separating them. The CDR3 DNA is TGTGCCAGTAGTATGGGCAGGGCCCGAGCAATGGCCCAGCATTTT. This codes for CASSMGRARAMAQHF.

The chain links TRBV11-2 to TRBJ1-2; TRBD1 matches at 8 bases. This CDR3 spans 15 amino acids. Germline CDR1 reads SGHAT; CDR2 reads FQNNGV. After removal of 5 bases from V and 8 bases from J, the junction contained 13 bases not matched to a gene. The DNA of the CDR3 is TGTGCCAGCAGCCTAAACGCCGGGACAGGAGAGGGCTACACCTTC. It translates to CASSLNAGTGEGYTF.

The V and J genes are TRBV6-1 and TRBJ2-3; tentatively, D is TRBD1 (5 bases). The V and J ends lost 0 bases and 0 bases respectively, with 10 bases between them. The germline CDR1 and CDR2 sequences are MNHNS and SASEGT. The CDR3 is 16 amino acids. CDR3 sequence reads: CASSEAQGLSTDTQYF. CDR3 in DNA: TGTGCCAGCAGTGAAGCCCAGGGATTGAGCACAGATACGCAGTATTTT.

This clone was found a few times. The chain uses TRBV2 and TRBJ1-2; 8 nucleotides match TRBD1. This CDR3 contains 14 residues. Germline lookup yields CDR1 SNHLY and CDR2 FYNNEI. V dropped 4 bases and J dropped 4; count of bases not matched to a gene: 5. The DNA for the CDR3 is TGTGCCAGCAGTGTGACAGGGGAACTCTATGGCTACACCTTC. Protein product: CASSVTGELYGYTF.

The chain is built from TRBV6-1 and TRBJ1-4; 7 positions match TRBD1. The CDR3 loop spans 13 amino acids. The ends lost 7 bases at V and 7 bases at J; junction bases unmatched: 6. Germline CDR1 MNHNS, CDR2 SASEGT. This chain's CDR3 is CASNRGGGEKLFF. In DNA form, the CDR3 reads TGTGCCAGCAATAGAGGGGGCGGTGAAAAACTGTTTTTT.

This chain uses TRBV4-2 with TRBJ2-5; 7 bases fit TRBD2. CDR1 LGHNA and CDR2 YNFKEQ come from the germline V gene. Trimming at V came to 1 base and at J to 0 bases, leaving 8 bases not matched to a gene. The CDR3 contains 17 residues. CDR3 nucleotide sequence: TGTGCCAGCAGCCAAGGGACGGGGGGAGACAACCAAGAGACCCAGTACTTC. This encodes CASSQGTGGDNQETQYF.

Worth noting for this clone: Other nucleotide sequences from this sample produce the same CDR3. V is TRBV4-2 and J is TRBJ2-5; 10 nucleotides agree with TRBD2. This CDR3 comprises 15 residues. The trim removed 3 bases at V and 1 base at J, leaving 2 bases unmatched. Germline CDR1 and CDR2: LGHNA and YNFKEQ. CDR3 amino acids: CASSHERGGQETQYF. The CDR3 region has the DNA TGTGCCAGCAGCCACGAGCGGGGGGGCCAAGAGACCCAGTACTTC.

This clone was detected only a few times. The genes are TRBV6-5 and TRBJ2-7; the D is unclear. Germline V gene lookup returns CDR1 MNHEY and CDR2 SVGAGI. V lost 0 bases, J lost 2 bases, and 5 bases lay in between. This CDR3 is built from 13 residues. The CDR3 coding sequence is TGTGCCAGCAGTTACTCGGTAGCCTACGAGCAGTACTTC. Translating it yields CASSYSVAYEQYF.

The chain links TRBV5-1 to TRBJ2-1, with D tentatively TRBD2 (6 bases). Germline loops: CDR1 SGHRS, CDR2 YFSETQ. The CDR3 runs to 14 residues. Between the trimmed V and J ends, which lost 0 bases and 6 bases, there was a span of 10 bases. CDR3 protein: CASSLARGLNEQFF. CDR3 nucleotide sequence: TGCGCCAGCAGCTTGGCTCGGGGACTCAATGAGCAGTTCTTC. The full variable domain, its missing parts supplied by reference TRBV5-1 and TRBJ2-1, is KAGVTQTPRYLIKTRGQQVTLSCSPISGHRSVSWYQQTPGQGLQFLFEYFSETQRNKGNFPGRFSGRQFSNSRSEMNVSTLELGDSALYLCASSLARGLNEQFFGPGTRLTVL.

This chain uses TRBV6-1 with TRBJ2-2, with 9 bases lining up with TRBD2. This CDR3 has 15 residues. Germline V gene lookup returns CDR1 MNHNS and CDR2 SASEGT. V lost 4 bases to trimming and J lost 6 bases; unmatched junction nucleotides: 6. The CDR3 region is CASSVTSGGPGELFF. DNA of the CDR3: TGTGCCAGCAGTGTAACCAGCGGGGGGCCCGGGGAGCTGTTTTTT.

This rearrangement joins TRBV6-1 to TRBJ1-1; a weak D match, TRBD1 (5 bases). The V end lost 7 bases, the J end lost 4 bases, and 16 bases lay between the germline ends. There are 14 residues in the CDR3. In germline, CDR1 is MNHNS, CDR2 SASEGT. The CDR3 protein is CASNRDSRSTEAFF. For the CDR3, the DNA is TGTGCCAGCAATAGGGACTCACGAAGCACTGAAGCTTTCTTT.

The chain uses TRBV9 and TRBJ2-5; 7 bases map to TRBD1. J gave up 3 bases and V 4 bases, and 3 bases lay outside the gene matches. This CDR3 has 13 residues. Germline V lookup: CDR1 SGDLS, CDR2 YYNGEE. CDR3 nucleotide sequence: TGTGCCAGCAGCACACAGGGGAAAGAGACCCAGTACTTC. Its translation is CASSTQGKETQYF.

V is TRBV18 and J is TRBJ1-2, with 9 bases fitting TRBD1. Unmatched junction bases numbered 6, after V lost 3 bases and J lost 7 bases. Germline loops: CDR1 KGHSH, CDR2 LQKENI. CDR3 length: 14 residues. CDR3 amino acids: CASSPGQGTGGYTF. CDR3 DNA: TGTGCCAGCTCACCGGGACAGGGAACGGGTGGCTACACCTTC.

This clone was counted a single time. The CDR3: CAISESGTSGGAYEQYF. CDR3 nucleotide sequence: TGTGCCATCAGTGAGTCCGGGACTAGCGGGGGGGCCTACGAGCAGTACTTC. This sequence joins TRBV10-3 and TRBJ2-7; 16 nucleotides agree with TRBD2. The V gene's germline CDR1 is ENHRY and CDR2 SYGVKD. V shed 0 bases, J shed 2 bases, and the junction held 1 base outside the gene matches. This CDR3 contains 17 residues.

This chain connects TRBV9 to TRBJ2-1, with TRBD2 matching 9 bases. V shed 0 bases, J shed 7 bases, and the junction held 17 bases outside the gene matches. The CDR3 is made up of 19 amino acids. Germline-derived CDR1 and CDR2 are SGDLS and YYNGEE. This CDR3 is CASSVAGGAGGGAGNEQFF. For the CDR3, the DNA is TGTGCCAGCAGCGTAGCGGGTGGGGCGGGCGGGGGGGCTGGGAATGAGCAGTTCTTC.